This TCR beta chain was observed in a study of T cells after yellow fever vaccination. TCRdb analysed the 5' RACE reads with MiXCR anew, one entry per CDR3 protein. Among some 240,000 distinct CDR3 sequences listed, around 3.1% were seen once. The CDR3 loop spans 15 amino acids. Germline V gene sequence: CDR1 SGHRS, CDR2 YFSETQ. V was clipped by 4 bases and J by 0 bases; unmatched bases: 4. This clonotype appeared many times. The clonotype was recovered from a man between 18 and 35 years old who received the YFV17D yellow fever vaccine. The J gene is TRBJ2-3, the V gene TRBV5-1, with 8 positions matching TRBD1. The sequencing here drew on CD4+ T cells sorted from PBMCs, taken 10 days after the yellow fever booster vaccination. CDR3 sequence: CASSNGQGSTDTQYF. CDR3 in DNA: TGCGCCAGCAGCAACGGACAGGGAAGCACAGATACGCAGTATTTT.